These 12 T cell receptor beta chains were all obtained from the same sample, sequenced in a study of T-cell reconstitution after alpha-beta-depleted transplantation in children. Unique molecular identifiers featured in how the TCRbeta library was prepared. TCRdb reanalysed the PCR reads using MiXCR and keeps one entry per CDR3 protein. The sample contains 400,000 to 550,000 distinct CDR3 sequences, about 10% of which appear only once. The specimen comprised PBMCs, sampled before TCRalphabeta/CD19-depleted stem cell transplant. The receptor set was obtained from a child aged 2-15 years with inherited bone marrow failure, due to receive a stem cell transplant.

There are many counts of this clonotype. The chain carries TRBV11-2 and TRBJ2-1; 9 nucleotides align to TRBD1. Germline-derived CDR1 and CDR2 are SGHAT and FQNNGV. CDR3 length equals 17 residues. The trim removed 3 bases at V and 9 bases at J, leaving 15 bases unmatched. The CDR3 DNA reads TGTGCCAGCAGCTTGGAGTTCCAGGACAGGGGATTCGGTGAGCAGTTCTTC. Protein sequence: CASSLEFQDRGFGEQFF.

This clonotype turned up a few times. The V and J genes are TRBV7-2 and TRBJ2-7, with D possibly being TRBD2 (6 bases). The length of the CDR3 is 13 residues. Trimming pared 1 base from V and 6 bases from J, leaving 10 bases between. Germline V gene data show CDR1 as SGHTA and CDR2 as FQGNSA. In DNA form, the CDR3 reads TGTGCCAGCAGCTTAGGGCGGGACCGCGAGCAGTACTTC. Its translation is CASSLGRDREQYF.

This clonotype appeared a few times. The rearrangement uses TRBV20-1 and TRBJ2-1; D perhaps matches TRBD1 (6 bases). The germline CDR1 and CDR2 sequences are DFQATT and SNEGSKA (reference sequence). V lost 2 bases, J lost 0 bases, and 11 bases lay in between. The CDR3 spans 15 residues. In DNA form, the CDR3 reads TGCAGTGCTAGATCTCCGGACAGCTCCTACAATGAGCAGTTCTTC. Its protein product is CSARSPDSSYNEQFF.

This clonotype was recorded many times. The chain combines TRBV7-8 with TRBJ2-3; 7 nucleotides agree with TRBD1. The CDR3 runs 13 residues. V lost 7 bases and J lost 6; bases outside the gene matches: 7. In germline, CDR1 is SGHVS, CDR2 FQNEAQ. The CDR3 DNA is TGTGCCAGCACCGAGGGGGCGTTGGATACGCAGTATTTT. The encoded protein is CASTEGALDTQYF.

V usage is TRBV7-2 and J usage is TRBJ2-7; tentative D call: TRBD2 (5 bases). This CDR3 contains 14 residues. Germline CDR1 and CDR2: SGHTA and FQGNSA. The V end was cut by 2 bases, the J end by 1 base, with 9 bases between. The CDR3 sequence is CASSLRGHSYEQYF. CDR3 nucleotides: TGTGCCAGCAGCTTACGGGGTCATTCCTACGAGCAGTACTTC.

This clonotype has a count of ten or more. This chain connects TRBV27 to TRBJ1-2; D remains unclear. The CDR3 is made up of 15 amino acids. CDR1 is MNHEY and CDR2 is SMNVEV in the germline V gene (reference sequence). Trimming cost V 3 bases and J 0 bases, with 11 bases left between them. The CDR3 is CASSLVATANYGYTF. CDR3 in DNA: TGTGCCAGCAGTTTGGTGGCGACCGCTAACTATGGCTACACCTTC.

This clonotype has only a few counts. The rearrangement links TRBV27 to TRBJ2-3; TRBD2 agrees at 9 bases. The CDR3 is 17 residues long. Trimming at V came to 3 bases and at J to 1 base, leaving 8 bases not matched to a gene. The germline V gene has CDR1 MNHEY and CDR2 SMNVEV (reference sequence). CDR3 DNA sequence: TGTGCCAGCAGTTTCTATGGCGGGAGGGCCGGCACAGATACGCAGTATTTT. This translates into CASSFYGGRAGTDTQYF.

This clonotype came up many times. The rearrangement joins TRBV5-1 to TRBJ2-2; no definite D call. The CDR3 has 13 amino acids. Germline V CDR1 and CDR2: SGHRS, YFSETQ. V lost 1 base to trimming and J lost 6 bases, with 7 bases between them. The CDR3 coding sequence is TGCGCCAGCAGCTTGCTCGGGCCCGGGGAGCTGTTTTTT. It encodes CASSLLGPGELFF.

This chain connects TRBV25-1 to TRBJ2-7; D gene unclear. V shed 7 bases and J shed 7 bases, with 8 bases lying between them. Germline CDR1 reads MGHDK; CDR2 reads SYGVNS. The CDR3 is 10 amino acids. In DNA form, the CDR3 reads TGTGCCAGCACTGATCCTGAGCAGTACTTC. This gives the protein CASTDPEQYF.

This clonotype showed up many times. The chain links TRBV29-1 to TRBJ2-1; D call uncertain. This CDR3 region has 14 residues. The germline gives CDR1 SQVTM, CDR2 ANQGSEA. V was cut by 3 bases and J by 8 bases, with 17 bases left in between. CDR3 amino acids: CSVDTGRKGDEQFF. The CDR3 region has the DNA TGCAGCGTTGACACCGGCCGGAAGGGTGATGAGCAGTTCTTC.

This clonotype was recorded at least ten times. The V call is TRBV20-1, the J call TRBJ2-1; 9 nucleotides line up with TRBD2. The CDR3 consists of 14 residues. Germline CDR1 DFQATT, CDR2 SNEGSKA (reference sequence). J was trimmed by 2 bases and V by 5 bases; bases with no gene match: 4. The CDR3 here is CSALTSGPYNEQFF. For the CDR3, the DNA is TGCAGTGCTTTGACTAGCGGACCCTACAATGAGCAGTTCTTC.

This clonotype showed up many times. The chain couples TRBV7-2 to TRBJ1-2, with TRBD1 as a possible D gene (5 bases). Germline-derived CDR1 and CDR2 are SGHTA and FQGNSA. V was shortened by 1 base and J by 0 bases, with 12 bases between the two germline ends. The CDR3 length is 16 residues. CDR3 sequence (DNA): TGTGCCAGCAGCTTAGAGGAGGGGCCAGCTAACTATGGCTACACCTTC. Translated: CASSLEEGPANYGYTF.